One T cell receptor beta chain is described in this entry. Its antigen is not identified. A 5'RACE template-switching step, the method used to make TCR cDNA, added a universal primer site and UMIs. TCRdb reprocessed the 5' RACE reads via MiXCR and lists one record per CDR3 protein. The repertoire holds a few hundred thousand distinct CDR3 sequences, 4% to 5.5% seen once, with roughly 21% in the top ten. This specimen comes from a study of T cells after yellow fever vaccination. Study conclusions and caveats: In post-booster samples, most primary-vaccination clones reappeared (approximately 96% CD4, about 90% CD8).

The clonotype comes from a man younger than 35 who received the YFV17D yellow fever vaccine. Sequenced here: PBMCs, sampled 15 days after the yellow fever booster vaccination.

CDR3: CASSEYNDQDTQYF. The CDR3 DNA reads TGTGCCAGCAGTGAATATAATGATCAGGATACGCAGTATTTT. The gene calls are TRBV25-1 and TRBJ2-3; unclear D gene. CDR1 is MGHDK and CDR2 is SYGVNS in the germline V gene. This CDR3 region has 14 residues. V was shortened by 0 bases and J by 6 bases, with 10 bases between the two germline ends.